The TCR beta chain described here comes from a study of cytotoxic CD8 clonotypes in ibrutinib-treated CLL (dated by TCRdb to about 2021). In terms of the full investigation: The cohort had some eleven relapsed/refractory and around 15 treatment-naive patients; some 17 were IGHV unmutated. Response samples were taken after a median of approximately 13 months on treatment, ranging from about 6 to 36 months. Responses were partial in roughly 24 patients and complete in 2; after median approximately 67 months follow-up, about 14 stayed in remission and around 12 progressed. Every sample from remission and from progressive disease was obtained while the patients were still on ibrutinib. An average of about 260,000 productive templates and tens of thousands of productive rearrangements was obtained per sample. Longitudinal samples were available for about 30% of the roughly 90 trial participants. Cryopreserved peripheral blood mononuclear cells were collected at three points: before therapy, at response, and at either sustained remission or disease progression.

Turning to this clone: Its antigen specificity is not known. Per-base qualities were not stored, and no clone one base away is much larger.

Overall study outcomes, separate from this receptor: Clonality rose at ibrutinib response, remained stable during sustained remission, and dropped back toward baseline at progression. Public clonotypes were rare and either shrank or stayed stable during treatment, and the rise in clonality at ibrutinib response reflected expansion of private clonotypes. Lymph node repertoires were not examined, and the timing of sampling was not matched between patients in sustained remission and those whose disease progressed. Baseline clonality was found to be higher than that of age-matched healthy donors and was strongly correlated with circulating CD8+ T-cell counts.

This sample's time point label indicates: more than 10 months on ibrutinib. Approximately 2 micrograms of genomic DNA were extracted from cryopreserved PBMCs for TCR beta library preparation. Longitudinal blood samples from CLL patients on ibrutinib monotherapy underwent high-throughput TCR beta sequencing. The patients were enrolled in a single-center, open-label phase 2 trial of ibrutinib monotherapy. Each clonotype received, on average, 10x coverage in deep resolution sequencing performed on a MiSeq, where the target depth lay between 1 in 1 million and 1 in 200,000 T cells. TCR beta libraries were generated with the immunoSEQ hsTCRB Kit. As for the authors' bioinformatics: Data were analyzed with ImmunoSEQ Data Assistant and ImmunoSEQ Analyzer, with V, D and J genes assigned per IMGT definitions. Clonality, which ranges from 0 to 1, was calculated by subtracting the normalized Shannon entropy of productive rearrangement frequencies from one. Only overrepresented clonotypes making up at least 0.05% of the repertoire of each patient were included in the public clonotype analysis. Some 13 age-matched healthy donor repertoires from immuneACCESS served as clonality controls. TCRdb mirrors the immuneACCESS table, restricted to in-frame sequences. Some clones are absent from its copies; in checked studies, under half trace to an unresolved V gene, and the reason for the others is unknown. The V and J calls and clone size were taken over from that table, and D and trimming were inferred from the DNA. In all, the sample holds 160,000 or so clones, and roughly 77% of those were seen once. The ten largest clonotypes hold roughly 2% of the sample.

Taken from cysteine to phenylalanine, the CDR3 has 15 residues. Only CDR3 DNA remains: 45 bases, in frame from the first base. The germline V gene (reference sequence) sets CDR1 to MNHEY and CDR2 to SMNVEV. V trim: 6 bases; J trim: 4 bases; unmatched bases: 8. The receptor was derived from a human donor with chronic lymphocytic leukemia. The sequence joins TRBV27 to TRBJ2-1, and 8 junctional nucleotides match TRBD1. Sample: PBMCs, taken after 12 months of ibrutinib treatment. The CDR3 here reads CASRGQVGQYNEQFF. The DNA sequence reads TGTGCCAGCAGGGGACAGGTAGGGCAATACAATGAGCAGTTCTTC.